The clone carrying this T cell receptor (beta chain) has a single count. Antigen specificity is unknown. cDNA serving as the sequencing template came from extracted, reverse transcribed RNA. Using immunoSEQ multiplex PCR, the repertoire was profiled, and TCRdb retains in-frame clones only, with some absent. The repertoire consists of about 110,000 clones, with roughly 64% occurring once and the leading ten covering 20% to 25%. This sample stems from a study of CD8+ T cells in alopecia areata. T lymphocytes (CD4+ and CD8+) were sorted from PBMCs. The V gene end was trimmed by 5 bases and the J gene end by 3 bases; junction bases not matched to a gene: 7. The CDR3 sequence is 15 residues long. Germline V gene data show CDR1 as PRHDT and CDR2 as FYEKMQ (reference sequence). General study results and limits: Researchers report lesional scalp, most notably alopecia totalis/universalis, outstripped normal scalp in clonality. Sequences from scalp samples also cover resident alphabeta T cells of normal skin.

The source is a human donor in good health. V and J are TRBV13 and TRBJ2-7, with TRBD1 matching 10 bases. The sequenced material came from CD8+ T cells sorted from blood. As DNA, the CDR3 is TGTGCCAGCAGCCCCCAAGGGACAGGGGACTACGAGCAGTACTTC. It codes for CASSPQGTGDYEQYF.